This entry concerns a single T cell receptor beta chain. The data belong to a study of blood T cell repertoires in COVID-19. Data came from immunoSEQ multiplex PCR; TCRdb stores just in-frame clones and leaves some out. The table includes 45,000 or so clones, roughly 82% detected once. The CDR3 is 13 residues long. J was trimmed by 3 bases and V by 2 bases; bases with no gene match: 0. Germline V gives CDR1 LGHNA, CDR2 YSLEER. Sample: peripheral blood. V gene TRBV4-3 combines with J gene TRBJ1-2; TRBD1 agrees at 7 bases. This clonotype was obtained from a human donor in a cohort sampled during active COVID-19. The DNA for the CDR3 is TGCGCCAGCAGCCAACAGGGGGACTATGGCTACACCTTC. Translated: CASSQQGDYGYTF.